The text below deals with one TCR beta chain. Time point of the sample: after dendritic cell vaccination, including at tumor progression/relapse. PBMC were collected before vaccination, two weeks after the third vaccination, and at progression. Profiling relied on immunoSEQ multiplex PCR, and the TCRdb table lists in-frame clones only, not all of them. The data contain about 94,000 clones, 75% to 90% of them singletons. The record originates from a study of glioma-infiltrating T cells after dendritic cell vaccination. V was pared by 3 bases and J by 7 bases, with 18 bases between. The CDR3 has 15 amino acids. Germline V gene data show CDR1 as LNHDA and CDR2 as SQIVND (reference sequence).

The TCR comes from a human donor with glioblastoma. Sample: blood, taken after dendritic cell vaccination. J is TRBJ2-5 and V is TRBV19; TRBD1 is a possible D gene (6 bases). The CDR3: CASSMGAPRVGTQYF. The CDR3 bases are TGTGCCAGTAGTATGGGGGCCCCGAGGGTCGGGACCCAGTACTTC.